The 18 T cell receptor beta chains below were found in one sample sequenced in a study of T cells after yellow fever vaccination. One entry per CDR3 protein, called by TCRdb with MiXCR from the 5' RACE reads. The repertoire holds 500,000 to 700,000 distinct CDR3 sequences, with roughly 21% as singletons. Here the sequenced sample was PBMCs, taken 15 days after the yellow fever booster vaccination. The receptor source for this set is a young man who received the YFV17D yellow fever vaccine.

In its sample, this clonotype was seen a few times. The chain couples TRBV12-5 to TRBJ2-1, with 12 bases fitting TRBD1. CDR3 size: 15 residues. In germline, CDR1 is LGHNT, CDR2 FRNRAP. The trim removed 3 bases at V and 8 bases at J, leaving 5 bases unmatched. The CDR3 reads CASGLPGQGADEQFF. The CDR3 region has the DNA TGTGCTAGTGGTTTACCGGGACAGGGGGCAGATGAGCAGTTCTTC.

The V call is TRBV20-1, the J call TRBJ2-3, with 7 bases fitting TRBD1. V dropped 3 bases and J dropped 1; count of bases not matched to a gene: 7. Germline lookup yields CDR1 DFQATT and CDR2 SNEGSKA (reference sequence). This CDR3 comprises 15 residues. The CDR3 loop reads CSASNPQGGTDTQYF. The CDR3 nucleotides read TGCAGTGCTAGCAACCCGCAGGGGGGCACAGATACGCAGTATTTT.

The chain carries TRBV7-6 and TRBJ2-1; TRBD1 is a possible D gene (5 bases). V was pared by 7 bases and J by 5 bases, with 18 bases between. The CDR3 sequence is 15 residues long. Germline assignment: CDR1 SGHVS and CDR2 FNYEAQ. CDR3 residues: CASTPGAGPNNEQFF. CDR3 sequence (DNA): TGTGCCAGCACCCCCGGAGCAGGGCCTAACAATGAGCAGTTCTTC.

This clonotype has a count of ten or more. The J gene is TRBJ2-5, the V gene TRBV4-3; weak D call: TRBD2 (6 bases). V was trimmed by 3 bases and J by 5 bases, leaving 13 bases between them. From germline, CDR1 is LGHNA and CDR2 YSLEER. The CDR3 loop spans 14 amino acids. CDR3: CASSHGTGGETQYF. The CDR3 bases are TGCGCCAGCAGCCATGGGACTGGGGGGGAGACCCAGTACTTC.

The V and J genes are TRBV7-6 and TRBJ2-1, with D maybe TRBD2 (6 bases). Trimming shortened V by 5 bases and J by 3 bases, and 17 bases separated the two germline ends. The CDR3 loop spans 16 amino acids. Germline CDR1 reads SGHVS; CDR2 reads FNYEAQ. CDR3 sequence reads: CASSAGTPLGYNEQFF. CDR3 sequence (DNA): TGTGCCAGCAGCGCCGGGACTCCCTTAGGCTACAATGAGCAGTTCTTC.

The chain links TRBV12-3 or TRBV12-4 to TRBJ1-4; a possible D gene is TRBD1 (5 bases). The germline V and J ends were trimmed by 1 base and 8 bases, with 17 bases remaining between them. The CDR3 is 16 residues long. CDR3 coding DNA: TGTGCCAGCAGTTTAGGACTACTGGGGACGGCAGAAAAACTGTTTTTT. It is translated as CASSLGLLGTAEKLFF.

The sample holds a few counts of this clonotype. This chain's CDR3 is CASSLFQANEKLFF. The CDR3 DNA reads TGCGCCAGCAGCTTGTTCCAGGCTAATGAAAAACTGTTTTTT. The rearrangement links TRBV5-1 to TRBJ1-4; D is uncertain. The CDR3 is 14 amino acids. Looked up from germline, CDR1 is SGHRS and CDR2 is YFSETQ. V was cut by 1 base and J by 3 bases, with 7 bases left in between.

CDR3: CASSLKVAFNGDEQFF. DNA for the CDR3: TGTGCCAGCAGTTTAAAAGTAGCGTTTAACGGGGATGAGCAGTTCTTC. V and J are TRBV27 and TRBJ2-1, with D maybe TRBD2 (5 bases). The V end was cut by 2 bases, the J end by 8 bases, with 19 bases between. CDR1 MNHEY and CDR2 SMNVEV come from the germline V gene (reference sequence). The CDR3 has 16 amino acids.

This chain connects TRBV4-3 to TRBJ2-5; D ambiguous. V lost 0 bases and J lost 5, with 10 bases in between. The CDR3 length is 14 residues. From germline, CDR1 is LGHNA and CDR2 YSLEER. CDR3 amino acids: CASSQDGLVETQYF. The CDR3 nucleotides are TGCGCCAGCAGCCAAGATGGTCTCGTGGAGACCCAGTACTTC.

The V and J genes are TRBV20-1 and TRBJ2-3; tentative D call: TRBD1 (6 bases). CDR3 length equals 13 residues. Trimming took 0 bases from V and 5 from J, leaving 9 bases between them. Looked up from germline, CDR1 is DFQATT and CDR2 is SNEGSKA (reference sequence). The DNA of the CDR3 is TGCAGTGCTAGAGACAGGGGCGGAGATACGCAGTATTTT. Encoded protein: CSARDRGGDTQYF.

V usage is TRBV12-3 or TRBV12-4 and J usage is TRBJ1-6, with D perhaps TRBD1 (5 bases). The CDR3 contains 13 residues. Deletions cut 4 bases from V and 10 bases from J, with 11 bases between. CDR3 nucleotide sequence: TGTGCCAGCAGTTATGTCAGGGACTCACCCCTCCACTTT. This sequence encodes CASSYVRDSPLHF.

V and J are TRBV10-3 and TRBJ2-5, with 12 bases identical to TRBD2. With V trimmed by 2 bases and J by 1 base, 8 bases remained unmatched. Germline-derived CDR1 and CDR2 are ENHRY and SYGVKD. The CDR3 runs 18 residues. CDR3 coding DNA: TGTGCCATCAGTGAGGGGTTGCTAGCGGGAGGGGGCCAAGAGACCCAGTACTTC. Encoded protein: CAISEGLLAGGGQETQYF.

The chain couples TRBV7-9 to TRBJ1-4, with no clear D. Germline V lookup: CDR1 SEHNR, CDR2 FQNEAQ (reference sequence). The V and J ends lost 1 base and 5 bases respectively, with 14 bases between them. This CDR3 comprises 16 residues. This CDR3 reads CASSLDGRGLNEKLFF. CDR3 coding DNA: TGTGCCAGCAGCTTAGACGGGAGAGGGTTGAATGAAAAACTGTTTTTT.

This clonotype was counted only a few times. The DNA of the CDR3 is TGCGCCAGCAGCTCCCTGGACGACGACTACGAGCAGTACTTC. It specifies CASSSLDDDYEQYF. The chain couples TRBV5-1 to TRBJ2-7; D is uncertain. The CDR3 length is 14 residues. The germline gives CDR1 SGHRS, CDR2 YFSETQ. Trimming took 3 bases from V and 3 from J, leaving 13 bases between them.

The V gene is TRBV12-3 or TRBV12-4, the J gene TRBJ2-7, with a possible D match to TRBD1 (5 bases). The CDR3 consists of 16 residues. Trimming cost V 5 bases and J 2 bases, with 19 bases left between them. The CDR3 DNA follows: TGTGCCAGCAGTCAAGAGGACGCCCCAGGGCCCTACGAGCAGTACTTC. Encoded protein: CASSQEDAPGPYEQYF.

This clonotype appeared a few times. The J gene is TRBJ2-7, the V gene TRBV6-2 or TRBV6-3, with D possibly being TRBD2 (6 bases). The germline V gene encodes CDR1 MNHEY and CDR2 SVGEGT. V lost 0 bases, J lost 0 bases, and 12 bases lay in between. This CDR3 contains 16 residues. CDR3 nucleotides: TGTGCCAGCAGTTACTCAGGTAGCGGACACTCCTACGAGCAGTACTTC. Protein: CASSYSGSGHSYEQYF.

A few counts support this clonotype. V is TRBV20-1 and J is TRBJ2-3; 10 bases align to TRBD2. CDR1 and CDR2 (germline): DFQATT, SNEGSKA (reference sequence). CDR3 size: 14 residues. J gave up 5 bases and V 6 bases, and 8 bases lay outside the gene matches. CDR3: CSAPLAGVIDTQYF. CDR3 bases: TGCAGTGCGCCTCTAGCGGGAGTAATAGATACGCAGTATTTT.

The genes are TRBV29-1 and TRBJ2-1, with 11 positions matching TRBD2. The CDR3 is 13 amino acids. Trimming removed 6 bases from V and 7 bases from J; junction bases left unmatched: 5. Per germline, CDR1 SQVTM and CDR2 ANQGSEA. The CDR3 reads CSVGLAADNEQFF. DNA of the CDR3: TGCAGCGTGGGACTAGCGGCTGATAATGAGCAGTTCTTC.